One and the same sample provided the 4 T cell receptor beta chains below, sequenced in a study of CD8 T cells in Susac syndrome. An input of about 0.5 to 1 ug of RNA was subjected to reverse transcription using random hexamers. TCRdb re-called the immunoSEQ multiplex PCR reads with MiXCR, one entry per CDR3 protein. The sample has about 160,000 distinct CDR3 sequences; approximately 95% are singletons. The sequenced sample consisted of CD4+ T cells from PBMCs. These receptors all come from a human donor with multiple sclerosis.

This chain links TRBV12-3 or TRBV12-4 with TRBJ2-2, with D perhaps TRBD1 (5 bases). Deletions cut 8 bases from V and 0 bases from J, with 16 bases between. This CDR3 contains 16 residues. The CDR3 protein is CASRSWAGTNTGELFF. CDR3 nucleotides: TGTGCCAGCCGCTCATGGGCAGGGACGAACACCGGGGAGCTGTTTTTT.

The gene calls are TRBV7-2 and TRBJ1-2, with TRBD1 matching 8 bases. Germline CDR1 reads SGHTA; CDR2 reads FQGNSA. CDR3 length equals 13 residues. V lost 4 bases to trimming and J lost 9 bases; unmatched junction nucleotides: 7. CDR3 sequence: CASSSTGAKRYTF. In DNA, the CDR3 is TGTGCCAGCAGCTCGACAGGGGCTAAACGCTACACCTTC.

CDR3 bases: TGTGCCAGCAGTTTAGTGGGACTAGCGGGGGAATACAATGAGCAGTTCTTC. This gives the protein CASSLVGLAGEYNEQFF. The chain employs TRBV12-3 or TRBV12-4 and TRBJ2-1; 14 bases align to TRBD2. The CDR3 extends over 17 amino acids. V shed 1 base and J 4 bases; nucleotides not matched to a gene: 3.

The V call is TRBV6-2 or TRBV6-3, the J call TRBJ1-5; D gene uncertain. This CDR3 is 14 amino acids long. Germline V gives CDR1 MNHEY, CDR2 SVGEGT. V lost 8 bases, J lost 3 bases, and 14 bases lay in between. For the CDR3, the DNA is TGTGCCAGCGGGTTCCCGGGCGCCAATCAGCCCCAGCATTTT. Its protein product is CASGFPGANQPQHF.